Listed below are T cell receptor beta chains from one sample, sequenced in a study of shared clonotypes between healthy human individuals. Here immunoSEQ multiplex PCR was the method, and the copy in TCRdb shows in-frame clones only, minus some. There are millions of clones in the sample; less than 95% occur only once, and 1% to 1.3% lies in the top ten. Sequenced sample: naive CD8+ T cells sorted from blood. These receptors were collected from a man aged 18 to 30 in good health. Each CDR3 is given with its conserved first and last residue. The D gene is left open where the match is weak. Not all rows give a size; the values are once, few, many and, for expanded clones, a class.

J gene,D gene,clone size,V gene,CDR3 DNA,CDR3 protein
TRBJ2-3,.,.,TRBV7-9,TGTGCCAGCAGCCCAACCGGGACACGAGATACGCAGTATTTT,CASSPTGTRDTQYF
TRBJ2-7,.,few,TRBV5-4,TGTGCCAGCAGCCCAGACAGGTCCGAGCAGTACTTC,CASSPDRSEQYF
TRBJ1-1,TRBD1,.,TRBV27,TGTGCCAGCAGTTTAGCTGGACAGGGGGCTGAAGCTTTCTTT,CASSLAGQGAEAFF
TRBJ1-2,TRBD1,.,TRBV19,TGTGCCAGTAGGGGACAGGGGTCCGTTCGGGGGAACGATGGCTACACCTTC,CASRGQGSVRGNDGYTF
TRBJ2-7,.,.,TRBV7-2,TGTGCCAGCAGCTTTCCCTACGAGCAGTACTTC,CASSFPYEQYF
TRBJ2-3,TRBD1,.,TRBV7-9,TGTGCCAGCAACCCCGTGGGACAGGGGGGGACAGATACGCAGTATTTT,CASNPVGQGGTDTQYF
TRBJ2-1,TRBD1,.,TRBV18,TGTGCCAGCTCATCGGGACAGACCTACAATGAGCAGTTCTTC,CASSSGQTYNEQFF
TRBJ2-7,.,once,TRBV12-5,TGTGCTAGTGGTTTGCGGGGGGCGGGCGACGAGCAGTACTTC,CASGLRGAGDEQYF
TRBJ2-7,.,once,TRBV19,TGTGCCAGTAGTATAGGACCCCTCGGGACGGAAGGGTACGAGCAGTACTTC,CASSIGPLGTEGYEQYF
TRBJ2-5,.,.,TRBV4-3,TGCGCCAGCAGCCAAGATCACTGGACTAGGGGGAGTGAGACCCAGTACTTC,CASSQDHWTRGSETQYF
TRBJ2-1,TRBD2,.,TRBV7-9,TGTGCCAGCAGCTCCACCAGCGGGAGCACAGACAATGAGCAGTTCTTC,CASSSTSGSTDNEQFF
TRBJ2-4,TRBD1,.,TRBV6-5,TGTGCCAGCAGCCCCGGGACAGGGGTAAACATTCAGTACTTC,CASSPGTGVNIQYF
TRBJ1-5,.,.,TRBV19,TGTGCCAGTAGTGAGGGGTCGGGGACCCAGCATTTT,CASSEGSGTQHF
TRBJ1-1,TRBD1,once,TRBV9,TGTGCCAGCAGCGTAGGTTGGGGACAGGGCTACACTGAAGCTTTCTTT,CASSVGWGQGYTEAFF
TRBJ2-1,TRBD2,.,TRBV10-3,TGTGCCATCACTGGGACTAGCGGGCGCGATGAGCAGTTCTTC,CAITGTSGRDEQFF
TRBJ1-1,.,.,TRBV6-5,TGTGCCAGCAGTTGGGAGAGTGAAGCTTTCTTT,CASSWESEAFF
TRBJ2-3,TRBD2,.,TRBV5-6,TGTGCCAGCAGCTTCGGGGGGGCCTCCCCAGATACGCAGTATTTT,CASSFGGASPDTQYF
TRBJ2-7,TRBD2,.,TRBV10-2,TGCGCCAGCAGTGAAGAGACTAGCGGAGACTACGAGCAGTACTTC,CASSEETSGDYEQYF
TRBJ2-1,TRBD2,.,TRBV6-5,TGTGCCAGCAGCTACGGGACTAGCGGGAGTTGGAATGAGCAGTTCTTC,CASSYGTSGSWNEQFF
TRBJ2-2,TRBD2,.,TRBV11-2,TGTGCCAGCAGCTTAACTAGCGGGGGCGCGAACACCGGGGAGCTGTTTTTT,CASSLTSGGANTGELFF
TRBJ2-5,.,many,TRBV5-1,TGCGCCAGCAGCTTGGCCGACGGGGCCCCGGAGGCCCAGTACTTC,CASSLADGAPEAQYF
TRBJ2-2,TRBD1,.,TRBV27,TGTGCCAGCAGTTTATTGGGGACAGGGGGGGACACCGGGGAGCTGTTTTTT,CASSLLGTGGDTGELFF